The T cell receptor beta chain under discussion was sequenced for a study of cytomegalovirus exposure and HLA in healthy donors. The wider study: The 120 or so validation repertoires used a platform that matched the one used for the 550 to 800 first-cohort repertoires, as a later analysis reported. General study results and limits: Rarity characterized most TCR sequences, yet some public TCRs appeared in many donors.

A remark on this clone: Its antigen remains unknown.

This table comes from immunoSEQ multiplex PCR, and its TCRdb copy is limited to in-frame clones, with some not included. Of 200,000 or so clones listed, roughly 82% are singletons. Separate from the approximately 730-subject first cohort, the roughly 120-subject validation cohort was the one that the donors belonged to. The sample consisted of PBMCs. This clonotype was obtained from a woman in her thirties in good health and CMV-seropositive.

The CDR3 DNA reads as TGTGCCAGCAGTTTATGGGGCGCCGGGGAGCTGTTTTTT. Encoded protein: CASSLWGAGELFF. This chain joins TRBV27 and TRBJ2-2; a weak D match, TRBD1 (5 bases). CDR3 length: 13 residues. V was clipped by 1 base and J by 6 bases, with 6 bases between them. In germline, CDR1 is MNHEY, CDR2 SMNVEV (reference sequence).